This TCR beta chain was sequenced for a study of cytomegalovirus exposure and HLA in healthy donors. Study in general: HLA-typed donors were the source of 86 million or so unique TCRs held in an early data release.

Per the germline V gene, CDR1 is SEHNR and CDR2 is FQNEAQ (reference sequence). The CDR3 runs 16 residues. The ends lost 4 bases at V and 0 bases at J; junction bases unmatched: 6. Broader study findings: Association with HLA alleles at 0.05 false discovery rate was found for 15,000 or so TCR beta sequences in a later analysis.

Primers included in the PCR were 60 Vbeta and 13 Jbeta primers. Some clones are missing from TCRdb's copy, which holds only in-frame ones; the method was immunoSEQ multiplex PCR. The sample holds over 150,000 clones, 80% to 85% seen once. This clone was recorded a few times. Its antigen is not identified. The chain recombines TRBV7-9 with TRBJ2-1; 7 positions match TRBD2. The sequence was collected from a human donor in good health. Material for sequencing was PBMCs. CDR3 sequence: CASSSLGGSSYNEQFF. The CDR3 DNA reads TGTGCCAGCAGCTCCCTGGGGGGGAGCTCCTACAATGAGCAGTTCTTC.